This record concerns one T cell receptor beta chain sequence. CDR1 is LGHNA and CDR2 is YNFKEQ in the germline V gene. With 1 base clipped from V and 7 bases from J, the junction kept 6 bases outside the gene matches. This CDR3 has 16 residues. The sample originates from a study of blood T cell repertoires in COVID-19. About the research overall: The cDNA or gDNA used as material had been derived from T cells, B-cell-depleted T cells, or PBMCs.

Study processing details: Amplification of reference gene primers provided the estimated nucleated cell counts. Sequencing was performed with immunoSEQ multiplex PCR; in TCRdb, only in-frame clones are kept and a portion is missing. The D gene and trimming were derived from the DNA, and the V and J assignments and clone size from that table. The table shows 150,000 to 200,000 clones, with roughly nine tenths occurring only once. The source is a man in his 70s with acute or convalescent COVID-19. The sequenced sample was peripheral blood. This chain joins TRBV4-2 and TRBJ1-6; 8 nucleotides line up with TRBD1. CDR3 residues: CASSQGATGANSPLHF. For the CDR3, the DNA is TGTGCCAGCAGCCAAGGCGCGACAGGGGCCAATTCACCCCTCCACTTT.